Shown below are 8 T cell receptor beta chains from a single sample sequenced in a study of CD8 T cells in Susac syndrome. Random hexamers were used to reverse transcribe the RNA input (about 0.5 to 1 ug). TCRdb processed the immunoSEQ multiplex PCR reads anew with MiXCR; each CDR3 protein has one entry. The repertoire includes 150,000 to 200,000 distinct CDR3 sequences, 85% to 95% of them detected once, and about 0.1% sits in the top ten. Sequencing was done on a sample of CD4+ T cells from PBMCs. All receptors derive from a human donor with Susac syndrome.

In DNA form, the CDR3 reads TGTGCCAGCAAAAGGAGCGACTATGGCTACACCTTC. Amino acids: CASKRSDYGYTF. J is TRBJ1-2 and V is TRBV28; D not resolved. There are 12 residues in the CDR3. Per germline, CDR1 MDHEN and CDR2 SYDVKM. V lost 7 bases and J 3 bases, leaving 9 bases between the germline ends.

The J gene is TRBJ2-7, the V gene TRBV6-5, with 12 bases that match TRBD2. CDR1 and CDR2 from the germline V gene are MNHEY and SVGAGI. The V segment lost 5 bases and the J segment 4 bases; nucleotides outside the gene matches: 3. This CDR3 has 14 residues. This CDR3 is CASSETSGSYEQYF. The CDR3 nucleotides read TGTGCCAGCAGTGAGACTAGCGGGAGTTACGAGCAGTACTTC.

This rearrangement joins TRBV18 to TRBJ2-3; 8 positions match TRBD2. Germline CDR1 is KGHSH and CDR2 is LQKENI. The V gene end was trimmed by 0 bases and the J gene end by 6 bases; junction bases not matched to a gene: 8. The CDR3 runs 16 residues. DNA for the CDR3: TGTGCCAGCTCACCACCGGCGGGAGGCCTCCTTGATACGCAGTATTTT. This encodes CASSPPAGGLLDTQYF. Supplemented by reference TRBV18 and TRBJ2-3, the full variable domain reads NAGVMQNPRHLVRRRGQEARLRCSPMKGHSHVYWYRQLPEEGLKFMVYLQKENIIDESGMPKERFSAEFPKEGPSILRIQQVVRGDSAAYFCASSPPAGGLLDTQYFGPGTRLTVL.

The chain links TRBV20-1 to TRBJ2-7; no reliable D call. The V gene lost 0 bases and the J gene lost 5 bases, with 14 bases spanning the gap. Germline V gene data show CDR1 as DFQATT and CDR2 as SNEGSKA (reference sequence). This CDR3 spans 14 amino acids. CDR3 coding DNA: TGCAGTGCTAGAGATCCTGTAGGGCAGCACGAGCAGTACTTC. Protein: CSARDPVGQHEQYF.

This chain links TRBV28 with TRBJ2-2; 11 bases align to TRBD2. Trimming cost V 4 bases and J 2 bases; bases outside gene matches: 6. CDR1 and CDR2 (germline): MDHEN, SYDVKM. The CDR3 consists of 17 residues. The CDR3 nucleotides are TGTGCCAGCAGTTCCCCGGGACTAGCGGATAACACCGGGGAGCTGTTTTTT. Protein product: CASSSPGLADNTGELFF.

CDR3 amino acids: CAWSAGQGNEKLFF. The CDR3 nucleotides read TGTGCCTGGAGCGCGGGACAGGGGAATGAAAAACTGTTTTTT. The chain uses TRBV30 and TRBJ1-4; 10 positions agree with TRBD1. Germline CDR1 and CDR2: GTSNPN and SVGIG (reference sequence). V lost 3 bases, J lost 5 bases, and 3 bases stayed unmatched. The CDR3 sequence is 14 residues long.

The chain joins TRBV20-1 to TRBJ1-1, with TRBD1 matching 7 bases. CDR1 and CDR2 (germline): DFQATT, SNEGSKA (reference sequence). This CDR3 region has 13 residues. J gave up 1 base and V 3 bases, and 2 bases lay outside the gene matches. This chain's CDR3 is CSASGTANTEAFF. For the CDR3, the DNA is TGCAGTGCTAGTGGGACAGCGAACACTGAAGCTTTCTTT.

The gene calls are TRBV20-1 and TRBJ2-1; TRBD2 matches at 12 bases. The CDR3 runs 14 residues. V was clipped by 4 bases and J by 10 bases; unmatched bases: 8. CDR1 DFQATT and CDR2 SNEGSKA come from the germline V gene (reference sequence). DNA for the CDR3: TGCAGTGCTAAACTAGCGGGAGGTACATGGGAGCAGTTCTTC. Translating it yields CSAKLAGGTWEQFF.